This paragraph covers one TCR beta chain sequence. These data come from a study of control samples from healthy donors and cancer patients. The CDR3 length is 15 residues. CDR1 and CDR2 from the germline V gene are KGHSH and LQKENI. V lost 3 bases and J lost 3; bases outside the gene matches: 2. TCRdb's copy holds only in-frame clones and misses some; the assay was immunoSEQ multiplex PCR. This table has some 150,000 clones, over 90% appearing once. V is TRBV18 and J is TRBJ1-5; 10 positions agree with TRBD1. The sequenced material came from blood. This TCR derives from a man aged 50 to 60 in good health. This chain's CDR3 is CASSPGQGFNQPQHF. CDR3 in DNA: TGTGCCAGCTCACCGGGACAGGGGTTCAATCAGCCCCAGCATTTT.